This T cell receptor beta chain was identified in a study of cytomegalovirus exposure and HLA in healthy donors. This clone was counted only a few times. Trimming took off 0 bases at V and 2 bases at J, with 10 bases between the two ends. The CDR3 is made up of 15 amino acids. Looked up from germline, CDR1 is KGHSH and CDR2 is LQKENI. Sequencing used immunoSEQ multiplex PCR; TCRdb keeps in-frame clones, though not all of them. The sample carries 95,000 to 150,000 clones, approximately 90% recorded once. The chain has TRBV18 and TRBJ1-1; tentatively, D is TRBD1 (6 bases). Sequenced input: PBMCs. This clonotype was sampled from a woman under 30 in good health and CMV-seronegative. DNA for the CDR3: TGTGCCAGCTCACCACCGGGGGCGGTAAACACTGAAGCTTTCTTT. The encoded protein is CASSPPGAVNTEAFF. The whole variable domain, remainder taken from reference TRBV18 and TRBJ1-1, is NAGVMQNPRHLVRRRGQEARLRCSPMKGHSHVYWYRQLPEEGLKFMVYLQKENIIDESGMPKERFSAEFPKEGPSILRIQQVVRGDSAAYFCASSPPGAVNTEAFFGQGTRLTVV.